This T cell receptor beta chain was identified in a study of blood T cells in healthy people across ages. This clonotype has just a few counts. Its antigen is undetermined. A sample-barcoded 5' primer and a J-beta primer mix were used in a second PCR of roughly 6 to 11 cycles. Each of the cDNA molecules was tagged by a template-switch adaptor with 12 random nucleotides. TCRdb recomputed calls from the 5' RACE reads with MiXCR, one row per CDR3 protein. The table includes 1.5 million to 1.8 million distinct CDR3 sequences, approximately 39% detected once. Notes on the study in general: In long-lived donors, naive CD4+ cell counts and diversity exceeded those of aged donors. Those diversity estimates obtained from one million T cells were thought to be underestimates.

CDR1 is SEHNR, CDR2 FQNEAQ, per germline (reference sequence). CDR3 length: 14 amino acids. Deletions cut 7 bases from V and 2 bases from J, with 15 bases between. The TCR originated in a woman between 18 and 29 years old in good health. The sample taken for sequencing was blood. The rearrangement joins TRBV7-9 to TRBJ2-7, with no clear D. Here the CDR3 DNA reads TGTGCCAGCAAGGACGGCGTTCTTCCCTACGAGCAGTACTTC. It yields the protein CASKDGVLPYEQYF.